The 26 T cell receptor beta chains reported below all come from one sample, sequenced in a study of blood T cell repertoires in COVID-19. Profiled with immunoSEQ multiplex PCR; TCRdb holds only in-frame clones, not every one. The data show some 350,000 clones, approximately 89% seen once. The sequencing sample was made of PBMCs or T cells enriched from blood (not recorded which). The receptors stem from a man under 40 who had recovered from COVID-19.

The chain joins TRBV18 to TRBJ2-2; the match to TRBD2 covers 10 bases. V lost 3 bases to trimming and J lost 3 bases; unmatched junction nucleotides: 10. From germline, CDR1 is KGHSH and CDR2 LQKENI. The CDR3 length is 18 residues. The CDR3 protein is CASSPRSSGGKHTGELFF. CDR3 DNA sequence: TGTGCCAGCTCACCCCGTAGTAGCGGGGGGAAACACACCGGGGAGCTGTTTTTT.

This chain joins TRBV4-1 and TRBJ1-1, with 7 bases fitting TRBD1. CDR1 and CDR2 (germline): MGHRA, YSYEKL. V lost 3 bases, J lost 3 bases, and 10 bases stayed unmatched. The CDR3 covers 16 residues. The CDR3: CASSHTGTAGDTEAFF. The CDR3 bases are TGCGCCAGCAGCCACACCGGGACAGCGGGGGACACTGAAGCTTTCTTT.

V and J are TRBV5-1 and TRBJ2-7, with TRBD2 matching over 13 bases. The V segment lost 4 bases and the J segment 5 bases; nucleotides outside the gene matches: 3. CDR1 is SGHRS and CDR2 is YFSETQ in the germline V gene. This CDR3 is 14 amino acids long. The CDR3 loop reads CASSGGLAGNEQYF. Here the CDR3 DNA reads TGCGCCAGCAGCGGGGGACTAGCGGGGAACGAGCAGTACTTC.

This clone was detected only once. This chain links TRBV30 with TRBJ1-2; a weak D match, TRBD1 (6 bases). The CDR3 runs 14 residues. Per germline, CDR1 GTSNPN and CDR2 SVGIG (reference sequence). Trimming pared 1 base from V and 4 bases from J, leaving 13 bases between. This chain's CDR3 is CAWSADQGSYGYTF. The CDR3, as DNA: TGTGCCTGGAGTGCCGATCAGGGGAGCTATGGCTACACCTTC. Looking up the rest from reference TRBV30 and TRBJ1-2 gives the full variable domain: SQTIHQWPATLVQPVGSPLSLECTVEGTSNPNLYWYRQAAGRGLQLLFYSVGIGQISSEVPQNLSASRPQDRQFILSSKKLLLSDSGFYLCAWSADQGSYGYTFGSGTRLTVV.

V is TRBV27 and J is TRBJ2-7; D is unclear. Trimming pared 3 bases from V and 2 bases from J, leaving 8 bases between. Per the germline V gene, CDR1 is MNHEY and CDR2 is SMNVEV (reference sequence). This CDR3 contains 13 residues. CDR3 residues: CASSLTFTYEQYF. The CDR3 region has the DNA TGTGCCAGCAGTTTGACATTTACCTACGAGCAGTACTTC.

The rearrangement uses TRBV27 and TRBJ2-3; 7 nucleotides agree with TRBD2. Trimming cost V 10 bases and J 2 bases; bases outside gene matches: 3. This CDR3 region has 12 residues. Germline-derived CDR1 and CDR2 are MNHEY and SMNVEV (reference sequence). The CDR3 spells CAIRDYTDTQYF. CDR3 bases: TGTGCCATCCGGGACTACACAGATACGCAGTATTTT.

In DNA form, the CDR3 reads TGTGCCAGCTCACCAGTGACAGGGGAGGCCTATGGCTACACCTTC. Translated: CASSPVTGEAYGYTF. The chain carries TRBV18 and TRBJ1-2, with 8 nucleotides matching TRBD1. V lost 2 bases to trimming and J lost 4 bases; unmatched junction nucleotides: 6. In germline, CDR1 is KGHSH, CDR2 LQKENI. This CDR3 is 15 amino acids long.

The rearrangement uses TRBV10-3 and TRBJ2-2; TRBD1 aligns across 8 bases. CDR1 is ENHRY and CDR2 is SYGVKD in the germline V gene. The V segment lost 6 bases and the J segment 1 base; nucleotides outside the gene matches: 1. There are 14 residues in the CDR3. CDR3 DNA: TGTGCCATCAGGGGGACAGGGAACACCGGGGAGCTGTTTTTT. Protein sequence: CAIRGTGNTGELFF.

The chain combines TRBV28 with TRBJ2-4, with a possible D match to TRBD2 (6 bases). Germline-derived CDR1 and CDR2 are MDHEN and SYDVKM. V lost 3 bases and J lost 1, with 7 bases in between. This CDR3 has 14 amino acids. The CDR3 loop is CASSLRGAKNIQYF. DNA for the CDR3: TGTGCCAGCAGTTTGCGGGGTGCCAAAAACATTCAGTACTTC.

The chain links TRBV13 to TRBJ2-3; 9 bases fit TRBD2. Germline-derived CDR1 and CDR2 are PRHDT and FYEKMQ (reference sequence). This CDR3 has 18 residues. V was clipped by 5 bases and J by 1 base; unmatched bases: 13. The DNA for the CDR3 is TGTGCCAGCAGCCATTTCCCCACTAGCGGGCCCCGCACAGATACGCAGTATTTT. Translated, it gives CASSHFPTSGPRTDTQYF.

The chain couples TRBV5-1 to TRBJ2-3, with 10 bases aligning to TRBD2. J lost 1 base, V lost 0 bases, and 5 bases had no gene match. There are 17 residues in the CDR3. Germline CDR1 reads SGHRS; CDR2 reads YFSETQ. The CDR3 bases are TGCGCCAGCAGCTTGGGACTAGCGGGTAGCGGCACAGATACGCAGTATTTT. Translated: CASSLGLAGSGTDTQYF.

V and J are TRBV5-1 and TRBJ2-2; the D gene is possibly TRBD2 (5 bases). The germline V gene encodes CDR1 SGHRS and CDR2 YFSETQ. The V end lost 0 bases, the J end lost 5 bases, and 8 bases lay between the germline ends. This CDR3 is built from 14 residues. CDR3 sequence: CASSLGGRTGELFF. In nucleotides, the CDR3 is TGCGCCAGCAGCTTGGGCGGGCGGACCGGGGAGCTGTTTTTT.

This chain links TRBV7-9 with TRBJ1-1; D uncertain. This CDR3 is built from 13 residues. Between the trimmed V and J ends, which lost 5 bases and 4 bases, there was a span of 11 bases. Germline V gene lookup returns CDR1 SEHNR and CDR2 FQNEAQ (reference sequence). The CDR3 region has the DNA TGTGCCAGCAGCCCGACTATCCCCACTGAAGCTTTCTTT. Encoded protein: CASSPTIPTEAFF.

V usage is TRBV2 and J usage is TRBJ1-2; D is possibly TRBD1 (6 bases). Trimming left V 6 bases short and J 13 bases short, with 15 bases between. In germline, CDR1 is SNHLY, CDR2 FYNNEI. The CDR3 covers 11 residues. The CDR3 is CASSVDRGGTF. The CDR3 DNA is TGTGCCAGCAGCGTGGACAGAGGGGGCACCTTC.

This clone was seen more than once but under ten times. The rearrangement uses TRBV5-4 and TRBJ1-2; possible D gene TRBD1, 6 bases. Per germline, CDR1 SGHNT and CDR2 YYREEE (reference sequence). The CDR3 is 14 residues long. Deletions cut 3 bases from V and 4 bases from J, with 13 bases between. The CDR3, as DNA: TGTGCCAGCAGCTCTGAGGGGGGGCTCTATGGCTACACCTTC. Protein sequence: CASSSEGGLYGYTF.

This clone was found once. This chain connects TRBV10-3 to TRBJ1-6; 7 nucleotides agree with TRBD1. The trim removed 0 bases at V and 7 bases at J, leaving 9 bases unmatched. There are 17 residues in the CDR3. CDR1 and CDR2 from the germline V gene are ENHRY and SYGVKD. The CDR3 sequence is CAISESRSGTVNSPLHF. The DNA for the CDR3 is TGTGCCATCAGTGAGTCGCGCTCCGGGACAGTCAATTCACCCCTCCACTTT.

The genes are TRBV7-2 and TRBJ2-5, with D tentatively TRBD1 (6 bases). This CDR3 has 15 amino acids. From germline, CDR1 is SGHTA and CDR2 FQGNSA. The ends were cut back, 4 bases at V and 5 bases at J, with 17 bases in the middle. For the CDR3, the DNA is TGTGCCAGCAGCTATTCATCAGGGGTCGGGGAGACCCAGTACTTC. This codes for CASSYSSGVGETQYF.

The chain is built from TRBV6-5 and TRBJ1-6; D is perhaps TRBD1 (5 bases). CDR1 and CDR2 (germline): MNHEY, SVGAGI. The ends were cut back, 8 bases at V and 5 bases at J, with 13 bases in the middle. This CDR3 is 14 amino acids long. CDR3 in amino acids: CASYRDWDNSPLHF. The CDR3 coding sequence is TGTGCCAGCTATCGGGACTGGGATAATTCACCCCTCCACTTT.

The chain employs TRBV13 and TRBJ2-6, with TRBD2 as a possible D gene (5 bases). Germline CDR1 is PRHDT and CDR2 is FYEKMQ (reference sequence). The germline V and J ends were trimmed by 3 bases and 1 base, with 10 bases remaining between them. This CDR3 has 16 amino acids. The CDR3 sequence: CASSFVGGSGANVLTF. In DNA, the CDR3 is TGTGCCAGCAGCTTTGTTGGAGGATCTGGGGCCAACGTCCTGACTTTC.

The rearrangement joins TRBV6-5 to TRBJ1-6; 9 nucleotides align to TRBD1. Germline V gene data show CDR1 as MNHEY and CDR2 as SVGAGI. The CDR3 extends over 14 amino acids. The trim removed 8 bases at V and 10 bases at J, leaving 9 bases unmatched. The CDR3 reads CASRLMTGGSPLHF. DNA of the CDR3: TGTGCCAGCCGCCTAATGACAGGGGGATCACCCCTCCACTTT.

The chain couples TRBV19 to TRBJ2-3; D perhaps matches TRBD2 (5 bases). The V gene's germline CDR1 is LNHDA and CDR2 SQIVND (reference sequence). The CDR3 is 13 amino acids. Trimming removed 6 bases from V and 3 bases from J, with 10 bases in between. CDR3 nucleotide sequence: TGTGCCAGTAGGGCGAGGGTGACAGATACGCAGTATTTT. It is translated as CASRARVTDTQYF.

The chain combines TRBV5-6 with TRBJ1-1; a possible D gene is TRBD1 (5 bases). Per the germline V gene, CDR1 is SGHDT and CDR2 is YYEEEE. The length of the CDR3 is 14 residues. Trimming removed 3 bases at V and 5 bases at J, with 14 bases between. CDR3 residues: CASSSGLRGTEAFF. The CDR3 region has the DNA TGTGCCAGCAGCTCTGGCCTGCGGGGGACTGAAGCTTTCTTT.

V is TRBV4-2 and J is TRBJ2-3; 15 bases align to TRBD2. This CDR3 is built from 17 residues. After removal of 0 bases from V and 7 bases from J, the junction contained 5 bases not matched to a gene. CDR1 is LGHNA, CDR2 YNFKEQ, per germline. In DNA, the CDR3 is TGTGCCAGCAGCCAAGAAACCGGGACTAGCGGGGGGAATACGCAGTATTTT. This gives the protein CASSQETGTSGGNTQYF.

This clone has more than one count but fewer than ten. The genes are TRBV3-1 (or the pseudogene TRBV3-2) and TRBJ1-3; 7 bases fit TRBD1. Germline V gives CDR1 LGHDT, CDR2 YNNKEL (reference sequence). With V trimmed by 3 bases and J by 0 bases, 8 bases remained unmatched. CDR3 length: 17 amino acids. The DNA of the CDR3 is TGTGCCAGCAGCCATCTCACCACAGGGGCCTCTGGAAACACCATATATTTT. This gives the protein CASSHLTTGASGNTIYF.

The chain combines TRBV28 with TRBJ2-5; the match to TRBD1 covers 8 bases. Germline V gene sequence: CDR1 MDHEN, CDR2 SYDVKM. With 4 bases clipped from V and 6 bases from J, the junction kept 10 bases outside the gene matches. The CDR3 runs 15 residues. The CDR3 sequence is CASSSSDRAVKTQYF. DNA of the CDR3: TGTGCCAGCAGTTCCTCGGACAGGGCTGTAAAGACCCAGTACTTC.

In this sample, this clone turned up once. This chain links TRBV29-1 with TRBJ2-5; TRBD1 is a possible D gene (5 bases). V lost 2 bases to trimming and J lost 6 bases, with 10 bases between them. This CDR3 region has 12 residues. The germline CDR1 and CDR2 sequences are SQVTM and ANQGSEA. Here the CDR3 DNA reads TGCAGCGTTGAAAAGGGGCGACAGACCCAGTACTTC. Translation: CSVEKGRQTQYF. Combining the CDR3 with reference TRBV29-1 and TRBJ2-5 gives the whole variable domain SAVISQKPSRDICQRGTSLTIQCQVDSQVTMMFWYRQQPGQSLTLIATANQGSEATYESGFVIDKFPISRPNLTFSTLTVSNMSPEDSSIYLCSVEKGRQTQYFGPGTRLLVL.